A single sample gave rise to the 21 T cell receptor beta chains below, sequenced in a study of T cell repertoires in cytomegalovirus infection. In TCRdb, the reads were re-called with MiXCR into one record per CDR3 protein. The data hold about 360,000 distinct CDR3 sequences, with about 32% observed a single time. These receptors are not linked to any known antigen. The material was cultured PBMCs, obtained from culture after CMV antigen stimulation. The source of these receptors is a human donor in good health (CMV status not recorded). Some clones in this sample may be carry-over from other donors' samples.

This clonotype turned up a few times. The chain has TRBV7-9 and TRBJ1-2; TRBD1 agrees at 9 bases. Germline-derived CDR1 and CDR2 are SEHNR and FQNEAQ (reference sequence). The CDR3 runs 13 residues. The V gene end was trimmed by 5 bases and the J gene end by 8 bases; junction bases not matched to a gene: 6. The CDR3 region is CASSTGTGQGYTF. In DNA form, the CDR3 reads TGTGCCAGCAGCACCGGGACAGGGCAGGGCTACACCTTC.

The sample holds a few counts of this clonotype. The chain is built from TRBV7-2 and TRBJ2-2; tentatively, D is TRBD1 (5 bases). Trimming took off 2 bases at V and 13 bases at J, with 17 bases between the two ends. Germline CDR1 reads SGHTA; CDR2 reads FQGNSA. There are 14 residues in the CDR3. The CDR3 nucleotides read TGTGCCAGCAGCTTAAGTCAGGGTGCGCTATGGCTGTTTTTT. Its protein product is CASSLSQGALWLFF. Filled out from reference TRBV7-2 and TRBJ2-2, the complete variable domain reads GAGVSQSPSNKVTEKGKDVELRCDPISGHTALYWYRQSLGQGLEFLIYFQGNSAPDKSGLPSDRFSAERTGGSVSTLTIQRTQQEDSAVYLCASSLSQGALWLFFGEGSRLTVL.

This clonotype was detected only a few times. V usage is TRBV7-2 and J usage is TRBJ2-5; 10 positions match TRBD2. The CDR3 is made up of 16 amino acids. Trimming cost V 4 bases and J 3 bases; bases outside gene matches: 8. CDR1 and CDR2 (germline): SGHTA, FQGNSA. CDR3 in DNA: TGTGCCAGCAGCTCTCTTACTCTAGCGGGAGAAGAGACCCAGTACTTC. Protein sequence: CASSSLTLAGEETQYF.

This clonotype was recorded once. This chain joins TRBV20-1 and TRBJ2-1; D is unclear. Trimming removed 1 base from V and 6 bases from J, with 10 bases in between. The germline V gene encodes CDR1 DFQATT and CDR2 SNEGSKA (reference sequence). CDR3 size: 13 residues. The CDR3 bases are TGCAGTGCTAGAGGGCAATATTTCAATGAGCAGTTCTTC. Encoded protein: CSARGQYFNEQFF.

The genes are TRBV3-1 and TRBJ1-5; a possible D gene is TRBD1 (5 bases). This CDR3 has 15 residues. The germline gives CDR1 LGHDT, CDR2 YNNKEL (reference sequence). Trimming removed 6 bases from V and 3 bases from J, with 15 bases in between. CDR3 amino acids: CASSQNQGNNQPQHF. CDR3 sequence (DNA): TGTGCCAGCAGTCAAAATCAGGGTAACAATCAGCCCCAGCATTTT.

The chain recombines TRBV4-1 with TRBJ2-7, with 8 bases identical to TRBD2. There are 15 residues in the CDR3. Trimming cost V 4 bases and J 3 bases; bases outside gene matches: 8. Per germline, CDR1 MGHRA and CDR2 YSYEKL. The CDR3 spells CASSLYSGKSYEQYF. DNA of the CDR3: TGCGCCAGCAGCCTCTATAGCGGGAAAAGCTACGAGCAGTACTTC.

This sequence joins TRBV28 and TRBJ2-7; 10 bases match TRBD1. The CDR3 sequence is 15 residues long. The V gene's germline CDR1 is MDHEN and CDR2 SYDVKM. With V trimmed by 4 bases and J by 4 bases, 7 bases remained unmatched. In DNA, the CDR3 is TGTGCCAGCAGTTCGACAGGGGGCGAGAGGTACGAGCAGTACTTC. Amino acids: CASSSTGGERYEQYF.

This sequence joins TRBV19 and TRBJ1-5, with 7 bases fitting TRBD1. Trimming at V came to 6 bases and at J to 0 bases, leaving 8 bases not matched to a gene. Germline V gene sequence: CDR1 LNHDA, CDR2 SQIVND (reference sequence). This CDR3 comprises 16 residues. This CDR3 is CASSRRQGHSNQPQHF. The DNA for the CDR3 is TGTGCCAGTAGCCGTCGACAGGGACATAGCAATCAGCCCCAGCATTTT. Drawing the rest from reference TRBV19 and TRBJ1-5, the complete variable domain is DGGITQSPKYLFRKEGQNVTLSCEQNLNHDAMYWYRQDPGQGLRLIYYSQIVNDFQKGDIAEGYSVSREKKESFPLTVTSAQKNPTAFYLCASSRRQGHSNQPQHFGDGTRLSIL.

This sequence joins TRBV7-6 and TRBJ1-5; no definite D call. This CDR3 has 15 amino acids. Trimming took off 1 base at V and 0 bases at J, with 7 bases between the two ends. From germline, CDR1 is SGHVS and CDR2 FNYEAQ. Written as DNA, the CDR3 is TGTGCCAGCAGCTTAGGCCCATATAGCAATCAGCCCCAGCATTTT. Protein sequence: CASSLGPYSNQPQHF.

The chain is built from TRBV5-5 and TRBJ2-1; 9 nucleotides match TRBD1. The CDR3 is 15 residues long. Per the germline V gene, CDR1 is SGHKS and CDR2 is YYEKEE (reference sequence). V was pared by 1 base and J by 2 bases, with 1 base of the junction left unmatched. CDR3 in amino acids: CASSLYRGPYNEQFF. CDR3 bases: TGTGCCAGCAGCTTGTACAGGGGGCCCTACAATGAGCAGTTCTTC.

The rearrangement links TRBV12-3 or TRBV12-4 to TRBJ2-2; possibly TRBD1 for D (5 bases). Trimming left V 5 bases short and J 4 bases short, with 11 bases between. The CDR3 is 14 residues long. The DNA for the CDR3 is TGTGCCAGCAGTCTTTCGACAGCCACCGGGGAGCTGTTTTTT. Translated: CASSLSTATGELFF.

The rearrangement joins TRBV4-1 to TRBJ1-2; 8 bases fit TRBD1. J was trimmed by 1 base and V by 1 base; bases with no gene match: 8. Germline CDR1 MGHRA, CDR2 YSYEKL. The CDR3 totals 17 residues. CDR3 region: CASSQVRRGRYNYGYTF. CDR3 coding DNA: TGCGCCAGCAGCCAAGTTCGCAGGGGGCGATATAACTATGGCTACACCTTC.

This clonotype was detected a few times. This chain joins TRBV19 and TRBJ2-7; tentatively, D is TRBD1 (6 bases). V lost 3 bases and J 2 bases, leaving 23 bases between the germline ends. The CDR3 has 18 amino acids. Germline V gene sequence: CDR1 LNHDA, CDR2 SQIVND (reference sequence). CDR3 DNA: TGTGCCAGTAGTATTATCTCACCCGTTGGACAGACAGCCTACGAGCAGTACTTC. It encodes CASSIISPVGQTAYEQYF.

For the CDR3, the DNA is TGTGCCAGCAGGGGAGGACAGCTAACGACAGATACGCAGTATTTT. Amino acids: CASRGGQLTTDTQYF. This chain links TRBV28 with TRBJ2-3; tentatively, D is TRBD1 or TRBD2 (6 bases each). Germline CDR1 reads MDHEN; CDR2 reads SYDVKM. Between the trimmed V and J ends, which lost 6 bases and 3 bases, there was a span of 16 bases. The CDR3 extends over 15 amino acids.

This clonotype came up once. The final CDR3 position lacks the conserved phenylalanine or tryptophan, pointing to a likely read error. CDR3 sequence: CASSLGGTLPSTDTQYV. The DNA for the CDR3 is TGTGCCAGCAGCTTAGGCGGGACTCTTCCTAGCACAGATACGCAGTATGTT. The chain recombines TRBV7-2 with TRBJ2-3, with D possibly TRBD2 on 6 matching bases. Germline CDR1 and CDR2: SGHTA and FQGNSA. This CDR3 comprises 17 residues. Trimming removed 1 base from V and 0 bases from J, with 14 bases in between.

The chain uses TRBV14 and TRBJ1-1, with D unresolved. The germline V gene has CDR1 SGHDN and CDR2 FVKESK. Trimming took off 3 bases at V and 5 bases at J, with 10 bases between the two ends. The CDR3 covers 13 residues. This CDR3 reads CASSQKGGTEAFF. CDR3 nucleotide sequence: TGTGCCAGCAGCCAGAAGGGCGGGACTGAAGCTTTCTTT.

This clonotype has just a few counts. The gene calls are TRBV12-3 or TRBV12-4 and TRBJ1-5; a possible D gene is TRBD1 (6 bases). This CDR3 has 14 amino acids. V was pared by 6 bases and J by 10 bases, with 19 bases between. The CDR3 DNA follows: TGTGCCAGCAGCCCGGACAGTGGCCCTTTCCCCCAGCATTTT. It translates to CASSPDSGPFPQHF.

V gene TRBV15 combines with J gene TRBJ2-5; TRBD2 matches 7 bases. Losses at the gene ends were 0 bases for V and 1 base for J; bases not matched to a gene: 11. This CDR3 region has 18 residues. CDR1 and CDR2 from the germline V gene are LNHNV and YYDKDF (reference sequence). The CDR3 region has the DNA TGTGCCACCAGCAGAGAGAGAATTGGCGGGAGCCCCCAAGAGACCCAGTACTTC. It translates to CATSRERIGGSPQETQYF.

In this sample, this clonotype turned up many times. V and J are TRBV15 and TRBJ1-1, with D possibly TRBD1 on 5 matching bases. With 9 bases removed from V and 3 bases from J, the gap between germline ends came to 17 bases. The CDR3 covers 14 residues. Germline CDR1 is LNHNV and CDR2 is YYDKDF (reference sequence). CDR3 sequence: CATNKRGFDTEAFF. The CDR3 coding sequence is TGTGCCACGAATAAGCGGGGGTTCGACACTGAAGCTTTCTTT.

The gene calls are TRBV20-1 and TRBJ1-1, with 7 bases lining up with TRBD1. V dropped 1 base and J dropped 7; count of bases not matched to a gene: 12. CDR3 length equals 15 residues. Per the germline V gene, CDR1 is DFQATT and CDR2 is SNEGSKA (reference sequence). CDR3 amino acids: CSARAQGQTLSEAFF. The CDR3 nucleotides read TGCAGTGCTAGAGCCCAGGGACAGACGCTCAGTGAAGCTTTCTTT.

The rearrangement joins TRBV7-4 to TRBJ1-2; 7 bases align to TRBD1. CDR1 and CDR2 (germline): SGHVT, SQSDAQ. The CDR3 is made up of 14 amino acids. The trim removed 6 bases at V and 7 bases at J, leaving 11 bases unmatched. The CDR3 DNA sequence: TGTGCCAGCAGACCCCGACAGGGTGAACGTGGCTACACCTTC. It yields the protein CASRPRQGERGYTF.